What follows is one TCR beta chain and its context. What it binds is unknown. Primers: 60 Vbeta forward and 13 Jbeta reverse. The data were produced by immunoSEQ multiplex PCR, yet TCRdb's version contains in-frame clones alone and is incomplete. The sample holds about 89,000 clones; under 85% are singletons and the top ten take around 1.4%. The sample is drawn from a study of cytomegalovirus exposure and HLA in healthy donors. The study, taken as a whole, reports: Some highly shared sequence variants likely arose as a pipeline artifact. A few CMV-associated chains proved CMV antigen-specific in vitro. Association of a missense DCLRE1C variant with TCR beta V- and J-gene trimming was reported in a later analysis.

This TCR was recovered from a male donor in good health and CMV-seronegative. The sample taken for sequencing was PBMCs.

CDR3 nucleotide sequence: TGTGCCAGCAGTTTTCCCCGGGACAGGGAGGATTTTCGGACAGATACGCAGTATTTT. Its translation: CASSFPRDREDFRTDTQYF. The V call is TRBV28, the J call TRBJ2-3; 9 nucleotides agree with TRBD1. The V gene end was trimmed by 3 bases and the J gene end by 3 bases; junction bases not matched to a gene: 16. Germline values: CDR1 MDHEN, CDR2 SYDVKM. CDR3 length equals 19 residues.